The 19 T cell receptor beta chains reported below all come from one sample, sequenced in a study of shared clonotypes between healthy human individuals. The naive CD8 population came from CD45RO-negative cells selected for CCR7, without terminally differentiated effector memory CD45RA+ cells. TCRdb's table, derived via immunoSEQ multiplex PCR, lists solely in-frame clones and lacks some. The sample includes about 2.2 million clones, just over 90% of them seen just once. Sequencing was done on a sample of naive CD8+ T cells from PBMCs. These receptors came from a man between 18 and 35 years old in good health. Some clones in this sample may be carry-over from other donors' samples.

The V call is TRBV28, the J call TRBJ2-7; 7 nucleotides line up with TRBD1. CDR3 length equals 14 residues. Trimming cost V 5 bases and J 11 bases; bases outside gene matches: 15. Germline values: CDR1 MDHEN, CDR2 SYDVKM. This CDR3 reads CASSPPQWTGNEYF. Written as DNA, the CDR3 is TGTGCCAGCAGTCCCCCCCAATGGACAGGTAATGAGTACTTC.

The rearrangement joins TRBV25-1 to TRBJ1-1; unclear D gene. This CDR3 has 15 amino acids. In germline, CDR1 is MGHDK, CDR2 SYGVNS. V lost 2 bases and J 5 bases, leaving 15 bases between the germline ends. CDR3 nucleotides: TGTGCCAGCAGTGAACTAGGCCCCGGAGGGACTGAAGCTTTCTTT. As protein: CASSELGPGGTEAFF. The complete variable domain, with remaining parts taken from reference TRBV25-1 and TRBJ1-1, reads EADIYQTPRYLVIGTGKKITLECSQTMGHDKMYWYQQDPGMELHLIHYSYGVNSTEKGDLSSESTVSRIRTEHFPLTLESARPSHTSQYLCASSELGPGGTEAFFGQGTRLTVV.

The chain carries TRBV7-9 and TRBJ2-1, with 7 bases lining up with TRBD2. The length of the CDR3 is 15 residues. Per the germline V gene, CDR1 is SEHNR and CDR2 is FQNEAQ (reference sequence). J gave up 7 bases and V 4 bases, and 10 bases lay outside the gene matches. CDR3 nucleotides: TGTGCCAGCAGCTCGAGGACTAGTAGCAAAAATGAGCAGTTCTTC. Translating gives CASSSRTSSKNEQFF. Filled out from reference TRBV7-9 and TRBJ2-1, the complete variable domain reads DTGVSQNPRHKITKRGQNVTFRCDPISEHNRLYWYRQTLGQGPEFLTYFQNEAQLEKSRLLSDRFSAERPKGSFSTLEIQRTEQGDSAMYLCASSSRTSSKNEQFFGPGTRLTVL.

The V gene is TRBV30, the J gene TRBJ1-2, with D possibly TRBD1 on 6 matching bases. Germline V CDR1 and CDR2: GTSNPN, SVGIG (reference sequence). The CDR3 length is 13 residues. The V end was cut by 2 bases, the J end by 6 bases, with 13 bases between. CDR3 sequence (DNA): TGTGCCTGGAGTACAGGGCCGGGGGATGGCTACACCTTC. It yields the protein CAWSTGPGDGYTF.

The chain links TRBV4-3 to TRBJ2-1; TRBD2 aligns across 12 bases. Germline lookup yields CDR1 LGHNA and CDR2 YSLEER. The CDR3 length is 15 residues. J lost 10 bases, V lost 1 base, and 5 bases had no gene match. This CDR3 is CASSQVTSGSIEQFF. DNA for the CDR3: TGCGCCAGCAGCCAAGTGACTAGCGGGAGTATCGAGCAGTTCTTC.

This clone occurred once. This sequence joins TRBV27 and TRBJ2-1; D is ambiguous. Looked up from germline, CDR1 is MNHEY and CDR2 is SMNVEV (reference sequence). V was cut by 4 bases and J by 7 bases, with 20 bases left in between. CDR3 size: 16 residues. CDR3 DNA: TGTGCCAGCAGTTATTCAGTCCCTGAGGAGTGGAATGAGCAGTTCTTC. Translated: CASSYSVPEEWNEQFF.

This chain joins TRBV28 and TRBJ1-3; 9 bases are a match to TRBD1. V shed 3 bases and J 4 bases; nucleotides not matched to a gene: 7. The CDR3 sequence is 16 residues long. CDR1 MDHEN and CDR2 SYDVKM come from the germline V gene. The CDR3 sequence is CASSFTRDRVGNTIYF. The CDR3 nucleotides are TGTGCCAGCAGTTTCACCCGGGACAGGGTAGGAAACACCATATATTTT.

V and J are TRBV4-1 and TRBJ2-3; TRBD2 might be the D (5 bases). The V gene's germline CDR1 is MGHRA and CDR2 YSYEKL. Between the trimmed V and J ends, which lost 0 bases and 2 bases, there was a span of 15 bases. This CDR3 has 17 amino acids. CDR3 loop: CASSQDPRFRDTDTQYF. The CDR3 nucleotides are TGCGCCAGCAGCCAAGATCCTCGGTTCCGGGACACAGATACGCAGTATTTT.

V is TRBV27 and J is TRBJ1-5, with 7 bases that match TRBD1. This CDR3 region has 16 residues. The V gene's germline CDR1 is MNHEY and CDR2 SMNVEV (reference sequence). The V gene end was trimmed by 0 bases and the J gene end by 2 bases; junction bases not matched to a gene: 4. CDR3 DNA sequence: TGTGCCAGCAGTTTATCGGGGGGACAGCGCAATCAGCCCCAGCATTTT. Protein sequence: CASSLSGGQRNQPQHF.

This sequence joins TRBV2 and TRBJ2-7; D possibly corresponds to TRBD1 (6 bases). Germline values: CDR1 SNHLY, CDR2 FYNNEI. Trimming shortened V by 2 bases and J by 3 bases, and 11 bases separated the two germline ends. This CDR3 spans 14 amino acids. The CDR3 DNA sequence: TGTGCCAGCAGTGAAAGGCCAGGGGACTACGAGCAGTACTTC. This codes for CASSERPGDYEQYF.

This clone was counted a few times. This sample includes further DNA sequences coding for the same CDR3. This rearrangement joins TRBV27 to TRBJ1-5; possible D gene TRBD1, 6 bases. The CDR3 consists of 13 residues. Trimming cost V 5 bases and J 7 bases, with 12 bases left between them. Germline V lookup: CDR1 MNHEY, CDR2 SMNVEV (reference sequence). The CDR3 coding sequence is TGTGCCAGCAGTCCCAGGGGAGGACAGCCCCAGCATTTT. This encodes CASSPRGGQPQHF.

The genes are TRBV27 and TRBJ1-5; 7 bases match TRBD1. The CDR3 extends over 16 amino acids. The ends lost 5 bases at V and 6 bases at J; junction bases unmatched: 13. The germline gives CDR1 MNHEY, CDR2 SMNVEV (reference sequence). CDR3 coding DNA: TGTGCCAGCAGTGCAACAGGGGAGGTCGGTGTTCAGCCCCAGCATTTT. Its translation is CASSATGEVGVQPQHF.

This clone was seen a few times. CDR3 in DNA: TGCAGCCCCACCCTAGGGGCTGAAGCTTTCTTT. Its protein is CSPTLGAEAFF. The chain has TRBV29-1 and TRBJ1-1; D is perhaps TRBD1 (5 bases). From germline, CDR1 is SQVTM and CDR2 ANQGSEA. CDR3 length: 11 amino acids. Trimming removed 8 bases at V and 6 bases at J, with 13 bases between.

The rearrangement joins TRBV9 to TRBJ1-5, with a tentative D call TRBD1 (5 bases). V was shortened by 4 bases and J by 0 bases, with 11 bases between the two germline ends. Looked up from germline, CDR1 is SGDLS and CDR2 is YYNGEE. The CDR3 runs to 15 residues. Here the CDR3 reads CASSPSGGSNQPQHF. The CDR3 DNA reads TGTGCCAGCAGCCCCTCCGGGGGTAGCAATCAGCCCCAGCATTTT.

The gene calls are TRBV13 and TRBJ2-3; D unclear. Germline loops: CDR1 PRHDT, CDR2 FYEKMQ (reference sequence). CDR3 length equals 14 residues. Trimming took 2 bases from V and 6 from J, leaving 12 bases between them. The CDR3 DNA reads as TGTGCCAGCAGCTTAAGGGCCCCCACCGATACGCAGTATTTT. This sequence encodes CASSLRAPTDTQYF.

V is TRBV28 and J is TRBJ1-6, with D possibly being TRBD1 (6 bases). This CDR3 comprises 14 residues. V was trimmed by 6 bases and J by 7 bases, leaving 13 bases between them. Looked up from germline, CDR1 is MDHEN and CDR2 is SYDVKM. The CDR3 region is CASRNTGLNSPLHF. As DNA, the CDR3 is TGTGCCAGCAGGAATACAGGGTTAAATTCACCCCTCCACTTT. Using reference TRBV28 and TRBJ1-6 for the parts outside the CDR3, the full variable domain is DVKVTQSSRYLVKRTGEKVFLECVQDMDHENMFWYRQDPGLGLRLIYFSYDVKMKEKGDIPEGYSVSREKKERFSLILESASTNQTSMYLCASRNTGLNSPLHFGNGTRLTVT.

The chain joins TRBV7-9 to TRBJ1-1; 7 bases map to TRBD1. The CDR3 length is 15 residues. V gave up 5 bases and J gave up 3 bases; unmatched junction bases: 9. CDR1 is SEHNR and CDR2 is FQNEAQ in the germline V gene (reference sequence). CDR3 DNA: TGTGCCAGCAGCCAAAGACAGGGAGTCCACACTGAAGCTTTCTTT. Translation: CASSQRQGVHTEAFF.

CDR3 DNA sequence: TGCGCCAGCAGCCGGATACTAGACAGACAAGAGACCCAGTACTTC. It specifies CASSRILDRQETQYF. The rearrangement joins TRBV4-3 to TRBJ2-5; D may correspond to TRBD1 or TRBD2 (5 bases each). CDR3 size: 15 residues. CDR1 and CDR2 (germline): LGHNA, YSLEER. The V end was cut by 4 bases, the J end by 2 bases, with 14 bases between.

This chain connects TRBV27 to TRBJ1-5, with D maybe TRBD1 (6 bases). Germline loops: CDR1 MNHEY, CDR2 SMNVEV (reference sequence). Trimming removed 1 base from V and 6 bases from J, with 10 bases in between. This CDR3 region has 14 residues. This chain's CDR3 is CASSLWGPGQPQHF. DNA for the CDR3: TGTGCCAGCAGTTTATGGGGGCCCGGTCAGCCCCAGCATTTT.